Listed below are T cell receptor beta chains from one sample, sequenced in a study of blood T cell repertoires in COVID-19. The assay was immunoSEQ multiplex PCR, and TCRdb's table has in-frame clones only and misses some. The sample contains 80,000 to 100,000 clones, approximately 86% of which appear only once. The source material was peripheral blood. Receptors originate from a middle-aged man with acute or convalescent COVID-19. Both conserved end residues are part of each CDR3. Fields, in order: D gene, V gene, J gene, clone size, CDR3 DNA, CDR3 protein. The D gene is left open where the match is weak. Rows may omit the clone size; those that give it use once, few, many or a size class.

-	TRBV6-6	TRBJ1-1	-	TGTGCCAGCAGGGACAGCACGGTATCCAAAGCTTTCTTT	CASRDSTVSKAFF
TRBD1	TRBV7-9	TRBJ2-2	-	TGTGCCAGCAGCCCCCGGGACAGGGGTACCGGGGAGCTGTTTTTT	CASSPRDRGTGELFF
-	TRBV6-1	TRBJ2-6	-	TGTGCCAGCAGTGAAAGGAGCAGGGTTGGGGCCAACGTCCTGACTTTC	CASSERSRVGANVLTF
TRBD1	TRBV19	TRBJ1-1	-	TGTGCCAGTCAAGGACAGGGGAACACTGAAGCTTTCTTT	CASQGQGNTEAFF
-	TRBV11-2	TRBJ1-2	-	TGTGCCAGCAGCTTCGGACCTCCGACCGGGAAGTATGGCTACACCTTC	CASSFGPPTGKYGYTF
-	TRBV7-3	TRBJ2-1	-	TGTGCCAGCAGCTTATCGAGTGGGCGGGCCCTGGGCAATGAGCAGTTCTTC	CASSLSSGRALGNEQFF
TRBD1	TRBV18	TRBJ2-7	-	TGTGCCAGCTCAGGGGGACAGAGGGTCGAGCAGTACTTC	CASSGGQRVEQYF
-	TRBV5-6	TRBJ2-7	-	TGTGCCAGCAGCTTGGGGCGGAGGAACTACGAGCAGTACTTC	CASSLGRRNYEQYF
TRBD1	TRBV10-1	TRBJ2-3	-	TGCGCCAGCAGTGAGACTGGGACAGGGCAGTATTTT	CASSETGTGQYF
TRBD2	TRBV10-1	TRBJ2-5	-	TGCGCCAGCAGGCGGGGGACCCAAGAGACCCAGTACTTC	CASRRGTQETQYF
TRBD1	TRBV11-2	TRBJ2-7	-	TGTGCCAGCAGCCCGGAAATGGGACAGCACTACGAGCAGTACTTC	CASSPEMGQHYEQYF
-	TRBV6-2/TRBV6-3	TRBJ1-2	-	TGTGCCAGCAGTTTGGGCTCAAACCCAAATGGCTACACCTTC	CASSLGSNPNGYTF
-	TRBV19	TRBJ2-2	-	TGTGCCAGTAGTAACAGGAACACCGGGGAGCTGTTTTTT	CASSNRNTGELFF
TRBD1	TRBV11-3	TRBJ1-4	-	TGTGCCAGCCAAACTGAGACAGGGTGTTTTGAAAAACTGTTTTTT	CASQTETGCFEKLFF
TRBD1	TRBV19	TRBJ2-5	-	TGTGCCAGTAGTACCTCAGGACAGGACCAAGAGACCCAGTACTTC	CASSTSGQDQETQYF
TRBD1	TRBV19	TRBJ2-6	-	TGTGCCAGTAGTTTTACAGGGGATGGGGCCAACGTCCTGACTTTC	CASSFTGDGANVLTF
-	TRBV9	TRBJ2-3	-	TGTGCCAGCAGCGTAGGGTCAGACACAGATACGCAGTATTTT	CASSVGSDTDTQYF
TRBD2	TRBV2	TRBJ2-7	-	TGTGCCAGCAGTAGTTTAGCGGGCAGAGTCGGATCCTACGAGCAGTACTTC	CASSSLAGRVGSYEQYF
TRBD1	TRBV7-2	TRBJ1-1	-	TGTGCCAGCAGTAGGGACAGGTCGTCAGGTGAAGCTTTCTTT	CASSRDRSSGEAFF
TRBD1	TRBV29-1	TRBJ2-2	-	TGCAGCGTTGGAGGGACAGGGTACCCCCCGAACACCGGGGAGCTGTTTTTT	CSVGGTGYPPNTGELFF
TRBD1	TRBV3-1/TRBV3-2	TRBJ1-2	once	TGTGCCAGCAGCCAACTGGCCTTCGGACAGGGCGACTATGGCTACACCTTC	CASSQLAFGQGDYGYTF
TRBD1	TRBV7-8	TRBJ2-7	-	TGTGCCAGCAGCTTATTTGACAGGGCACACGAGCAGTACTTC	CASSLFDRAHEQYF
-	TRBV27	TRBJ1-1	-	TGTGCCAGCAGTTTAGCGGGTGTGGACACTGAAGCTTTCTTT	CASSLAGVDTEAFF
-	TRBV6-5	TRBJ1-5	-	TGTGCCAGCAGTTCGAATCAGCCCCAGCATTTT	CASSSNQPQHF
-	TRBV7-3	TRBJ2-7	-	TGTGCCAGCAGCTTAAAGACAGGAGGCGAGCAGTACTTC	CASSLKTGGEQYF
-	TRBV12-3/TRBV12-4	TRBJ1-5	-	TGTGCCAGCAGTTTATCCGGTCAGCCCCAGCATTTT	CASSLSGQPQHF
TRBD2	TRBV4-1	TRBJ2-1	-	TGCGCCAGCAAACCGGGACTACTCTACAATGAGCAGTTCTTC	CASKPGLLYNEQFF
-	TRBV12-3/TRBV12-4	TRBJ1-4	-	TGTGCCAGCGGGAGGGGTAATGAAAAACTGTTTTTT	CASGRGNEKLFF
TRBD1	TRBV30	TRBJ1-1	-	TGTGCCTGGAGACAGGGGATGAACACTGAAGCTTTCTTT	CAWRQGMNTEAFF
-	TRBV29-1	TRBJ1-2	-	TGCAGCGTTGGTCAGGGCTACACCTTC	CSVGQGYTF
TRBD2	TRBV29-1	TRBJ2-2	-	TGCAGCGTTACACTACCCCCGGGGAGGGCAACCAACACCGGGGAGCTGTTTTTT	CSVTLPPGRATNTGELFF
TRBD1	TRBV7-3	TRBJ2-6	-	TGTGCCAGCAGCTTAAACAGGGGGCCTGGGGCCAACGTCCTGACTTTC	CASSLNRGPGANVLTF
TRBD1	TRBV7-8	TRBJ1-3	-	TGTGCCAGCAGCCCCGGACAGGGGGCGGTAGGTGGAAACACCATATATTTT	CASSPGQGAVGGNTIYF
-	TRBV5-1	TRBJ1-6	-	TGCGCCAGCAGCTTTGGGCAGCCTAATTCACCCCTCCACTTT	CASSFGQPNSPLHF
TRBD2	TRBV5-1	TRBJ2-7	-	TGCGCCAGCAGCTTGGCGGGGGGAGGCGGTTTCTACGAGCAGTACTTC	CASSLAGGGGFYEQYF
-	TRBV13	TRBJ1-2	-	TGTGCCAGCAAGCTTTCTAACTATGGCTACACCTTC	CASKLSNYGYTF
-	TRBV2	TRBJ2-7	-	TGTGCCAGCAGACAGGGTGATGGCTCCTACGAGCAGTACTTC	CASRQGDGSYEQYF
-	TRBV5-1	TRBJ2-2	-	TGCGCCAGCAGCGGGCTCGGGGAGCTGTTTTTT	CASSGLGELFF
TRBD1	TRBV2	TRBJ1-1	-	TGTGCCAGCAAGATACAGGGGGCGAAGAACACTGAAGCTTTCTTT	CASKIQGAKNTEAFF
-	TRBV4-1	TRBJ2-7	-	TGCGCCAGCAGCCAATCAGGCTACGAGCAGTACTTC	CASSQSGYEQYF
TRBD2	TRBV4-1	TRBJ2-7	-	TGCGCCAGCAGCCAAGAGCCGGGACTATATACAGAGCAGTACTTC	CASSQEPGLYTEQYF
-	TRBV6-5	TRBJ1-1	-	TGTGCCAGCAGCTACCTCCCCGCCAGGTTGAACACTGAAGCTTTCTTT	CASSYLPARLNTEAFF
TRBD1	TRBV5-5	TRBJ1-3	-	TGTGCCAGCAGCTTGGGCGCAGGGGGCTTCGGAAACACCATATATTTT	CASSLGAGGFGNTIYF
TRBD1	TRBV5-1	TRBJ2-7	-	TGCGCCAGCAGCTTGGGGACAGGGGGCACGTACGAGCAGTACTTC	CASSLGTGGTYEQYF
TRBD2	TRBV7-8	TRBJ2-7	-	TGTGCCAGCAGCTTAGAAAAGGGACTAGCTACCTACGAGCAGTACTTC	CASSLEKGLATYEQYF
TRBD1	TRBV19	TRBJ1-1	-	TGTGCCAGTAGTATGTGGCAGGGGGGAGACACTGAAGCTTTCTTT	CASSMWQGGDTEAFF
TRBD1	TRBV2	TRBJ2-3	-	TGTGCCAGCAGTTTGGGACAGGGGTATAGCACAGATACGCAGTATTTT	CASSLGQGYSTDTQYF
-	TRBV5-1	TRBJ2-1	-	TGCGCCAGCAGCCCGGGTGACTCCCTCTCCTACAATGAGCAGTTCTTC	CASSPGDSLSYNEQFF
TRBD1	TRBV20-1	TRBJ2-7	few	TGCAGTGCTAGTGGACAGGGGGCCCGAGGGGCCAAAGAGGAGCAGTACTTC	CSASGQGARGAKEEQYF
TRBD2	TRBV6-5	TRBJ2-2	-	TGTGCCAGCAGCCTAGCGGGAGCGAACACCGGGGAGCTGTTTTTT	CASSLAGANTGELFF
TRBD1	TRBV30	TRBJ1-2	-	TGTGCCTGGAGGACCCAGGGGGCATGGGGTGGCTACACCTTC	CAWRTQGAWGGYTF
-	TRBV9	TRBJ2-2	-	TGTGCCAGCAGCGTAGTCGGGAGTACCGGGGAGCTGTTTTTT	CASSVVGSTGELFF
-	TRBV18	TRBJ2-3	-	TGTGCCAGCTCACCACCTGGACTGGCCCAGCGGTCGCAGTATTTT	CASSPPGLAQRSQYF
-	TRBV28	TRBJ2-5	-	TGTGCCAGCAGTTCAGCGTCAGGGGCCCGACGGGAGACCCAGTACTTC	CASSSASGARRETQYF
-	TRBV7-8	TRBJ2-7	-	TGTGCCAGCAGCGCCCGGACACGGGACGAGCAGTACTTC	CASSARTRDEQYF
-	TRBV3-1/TRBV3-2	TRBJ1-4	-	TGTGCCAGCAGCCAAGATCTAAGGGGTGGTAATGAAAAACTGTTTTTT	CASSQDLRGGNEKLFF
-	TRBV5-1	TRBJ1-2	-	TGCGCCAGCTGCTACGACAGGCCCTCCTATGGCTACACCTTC	CASCYDRPSYGYTF